This passage covers 8 T cell receptor beta chains from one sample sequenced in a study of blood T cell repertoires in COVID-19. Sequencing was performed with immunoSEQ multiplex PCR; in TCRdb, only in-frame clones are kept and a portion is missing. The sample holds just over 300,000 clones; roughly 91% are singletons and the top ten take 1.8%. Sample: peripheral blood. Receptor source: a woman aged 25 to 39 with COVID-19, enrolled during active disease.

The V call is TRBV28, the J call TRBJ1-2, with TRBD1 matching over 8 bases. Trimming at V came to 7 bases and at J to 2 bases, leaving 9 bases not matched to a gene. The CDR3 has 15 amino acids. Germline lookup yields CDR1 MDHEN and CDR2 SYDVKM. The CDR3 DNA is TGTGCCAGCAAGGGTCGACAGGGGAAAAACTATGGCTACACCTTC. This encodes CASKGRQGKNYGYTF.

The chain has TRBV4-1 and TRBJ2-3; tentatively, D is TRBD2 (6 bases). Trimming shortened V by 3 bases and J by 1 base, and 11 bases separated the two germline ends. Per the germline V gene, CDR1 is MGHRA and CDR2 is YSYEKL. The CDR3 covers 15 residues. The CDR3 spells CASSQTRGRTDTQYF. Here the CDR3 DNA reads TGCGCCAGCAGCCAGACGCGGGGCCGCACAGATACGCAGTATTTT.

This clone has a single count. This chain joins TRBV5-8 and TRBJ1-4; tentative D call: TRBD1 (6 bases). CDR1 SGHTS and CDR2 YDEGEE come from the germline V gene. Between the trimmed V and J ends, which lost 6 bases and 10 bases, there was a span of 13 bases. The CDR3 loop spans 12 amino acids. The CDR3 here is CASTGTTRKLFF. In DNA, the CDR3 is TGTGCCAGCACCGGGACAACACGAAAACTGTTTTTT.

V usage is TRBV5-6 and J usage is TRBJ1-2; a possible D gene is TRBD1 (5 bases). The CDR3 is 12 amino acids. The germline V gene has CDR1 SGHDT and CDR2 YYEEEE. Trimming took 0 bases from V and 8 from J, leaving 8 bases between them. CDR3 sequence reads: CASSLGGRGYTF. CDR3 in DNA: TGTGCCAGCAGCTTGGGGGGCCGGGGCTACACCTTC.

This clone was detected only a few times. The chain uses TRBV5-6 and TRBJ2-3; TRBD2 matches 14 bases. Germline V gene sequence: CDR1 SGHDT, CDR2 YYEEEE. With V trimmed by 4 bases and J by 6 bases, 7 bases remained unmatched. CDR3 size: 16 residues. The DNA for the CDR3 is TGTGCCAGCAGCGACGGGACTAGCGGGGGAGTGGATACGCAGTATTTT. Its translation: CASSDGTSGGVDTQYF. The complete variable domain, with remaining parts taken from reference TRBV5-6 and TRBJ2-3, reads DAGVTQSPTHLIKTRGQQVTLRCSPKSGHDTVSWYQQALGQGPQFIFQYYEEEERQRGNFPDRFSGHQFPNYSSELNVNALLLGDSALYLCASSDGTSGGVDTQYFGPGTRLTVL.

V usage is TRBV21-1 and J usage is TRBJ1-1; the table's D call, TRBD1, has no DNA check behind it. TRBV21-1 is a listed pseudogene. The CDR3 is made up of 14 amino acids. The CDR3 DNA reads as TGTGCCAGCAGCAACACAGGGCCGAACACTGAAGCTTTCTTT. The encoded protein is CASSNTGPNTEAFF.

This chain connects TRBV4-1 to TRBJ1-2; D is undetermined. The CDR3 loop spans 17 amino acids. CDR1 is MGHRA and CDR2 is YSYEKL in the germline V gene. V gave up 1 base and J gave up 4 bases, with 19 bases separating them. CDR3 nucleotide sequence: TGCGCCAGCAGCCAAGCTCCCGCCGGAGGTTTCCTCTATGGCTACACCTTC. Its protein product is CASSQAPAGGFLYGYTF.

This chain connects TRBV25-1 to TRBJ1-2, with a weak D call TRBD1 (6 bases). The V end lost 3 bases, the J end lost 7 bases, and 15 bases lay between the germline ends. The CDR3 is made up of 14 amino acids. CDR1 is MGHDK and CDR2 is SYGVNS in the germline V gene. The CDR3 DNA reads as TGTGCCAGCAGTGAGATTCGGGGGGCTGGTGGCTACACCTTC. Translating gives CASSEIRGAGGYTF.